This TCR beta chain was identified in a study of memory CD4+ T cells and cytomegalovirus serostatus. Single viable CD3+CD4+CD8-CD45RO+ cells were sorted as the memory CD4+ T cells. TCRdb's table, derived via immunoSEQ multiplex PCR, lists solely in-frame clones and lacks some. The table has 45,000 to 55,000 clones, roughly three quarters seen once. The CDR3 loop spans 17 amino acids. The germline CDR1 and CDR2 sequences are LNHDA and SQIVND (reference sequence). Unmatched junction bases numbered 12, after V lost 6 bases and J lost 3 bases. The receptor was isolated from an adult in good health and CMV-seronegative. Sequences were obtained from memory CD4+ T cells from blood. The rearrangement uses TRBV19 and TRBJ2-7, with TRBD2 matching 12 bases. The CDR3 spells CASRRTALAGGNYEQYF. The CDR3 nucleotides are TGTGCCAGTAGGAGGACCGCACTAGCGGGAGGAAACTACGAGCAGTACTTC. Complete variable domain (other parts from reference TRBV19 and TRBJ2-7): DGGITQSPKYLFRKEGQNVTLSCEQNLNHDAMYWYRQDPGQGLRLIYYSQIVNDFQKGDIAEGYSVSREKKESFPLTVTSAQKNPTAFYLCASRRTALAGGNYEQYFGPGTRLTVT.